This TCR beta chain was retrieved from a study of response to subunit inactivated influenza vaccine. This CDR3 has 13 residues. Trimming left V 1 base short and J 8 bases short, with 12 bases between. Germline V gene lookup returns CDR1 DFQATT and CDR2 SNEGSKA (reference sequence). TCRdb processed the RT-PCR reads anew with MiXCR; each CDR3 protein has one entry. The sample lists 300,000 to 350,000 distinct CDR3 sequences; roughly 20% were seen once. This TCR derives from a man aged 50-75 years who received an inactivated influenza vaccine. The chain is built from TRBV20-1 and TRBJ2-4; weak D call: TRBD1 (5 bases). The material sequenced was PBMCs from blood, taken less than 22 months after vaccination. CDR3 bases: TGCAGTGCTAGAGGCTTTCAGGGATACATTCAGTACTTC. This codes for CSARGFQGYIQYF.